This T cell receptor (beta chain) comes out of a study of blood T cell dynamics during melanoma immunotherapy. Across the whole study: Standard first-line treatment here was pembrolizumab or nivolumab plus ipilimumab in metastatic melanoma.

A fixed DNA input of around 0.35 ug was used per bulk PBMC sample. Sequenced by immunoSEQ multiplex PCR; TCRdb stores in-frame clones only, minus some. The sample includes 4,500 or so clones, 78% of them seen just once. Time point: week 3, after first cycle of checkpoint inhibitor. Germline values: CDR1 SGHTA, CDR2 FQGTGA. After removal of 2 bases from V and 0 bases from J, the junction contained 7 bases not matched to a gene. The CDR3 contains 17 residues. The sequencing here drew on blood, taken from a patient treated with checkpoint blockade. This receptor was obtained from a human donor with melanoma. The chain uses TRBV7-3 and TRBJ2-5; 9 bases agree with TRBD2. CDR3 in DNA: TGTGCCAGCAGCTTAGGAGCGGGGGGCTCGTACCAAGAGACCCAGTACTTC. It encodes CASSLGAGGSYQETQYF. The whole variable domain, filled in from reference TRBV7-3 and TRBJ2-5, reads GAGVSQTPSNKVTEKGKYVELRCDPISGHTALYWYRQSLGQGPEFLIYFQGTGAADDSGLPNDRFFAVRPEGSVSTLKIQRTERGDSAVYLCASSLGAGGSYQETQYFGPGTRLLVL.